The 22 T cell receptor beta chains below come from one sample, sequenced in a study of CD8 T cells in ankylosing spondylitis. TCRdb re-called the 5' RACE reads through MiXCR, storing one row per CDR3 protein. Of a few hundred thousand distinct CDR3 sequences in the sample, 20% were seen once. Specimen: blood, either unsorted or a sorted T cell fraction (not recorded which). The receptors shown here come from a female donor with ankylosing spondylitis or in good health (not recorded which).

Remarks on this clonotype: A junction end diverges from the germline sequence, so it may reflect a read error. Here the CDR3 DNA reads TGTGCCAGCGGCCTCACGACTAGCGGGAGGGTCTTC. It specifies CASGLTTSGRVF. The chain has TRBV6-2 or TRBV6-3 and TRBJ2-1; TRBD2 matches at 14 bases. This CDR3 comprises 12 residues. The V gene's germline CDR1 is MNHEY and CDR2 SVGEGT.

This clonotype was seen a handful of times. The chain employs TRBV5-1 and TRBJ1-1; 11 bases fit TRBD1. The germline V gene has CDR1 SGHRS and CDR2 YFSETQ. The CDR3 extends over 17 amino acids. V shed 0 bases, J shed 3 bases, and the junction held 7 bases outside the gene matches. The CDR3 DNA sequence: TGCGCCAGCAGCTTGGAAAGGGGGACAGGGGGGGACACTGAAGCTTTCTTT. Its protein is CASSLERGTGGDTEAFF.

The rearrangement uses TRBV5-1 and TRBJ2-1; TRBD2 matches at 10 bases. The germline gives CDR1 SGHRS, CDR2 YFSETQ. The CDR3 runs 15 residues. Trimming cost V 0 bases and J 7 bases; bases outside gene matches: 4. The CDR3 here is CASSLGSGRSNEQFF. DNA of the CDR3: TGCGCCAGCAGCTTGGGTAGCGGGAGGTCGAATGAGCAGTTCTTC. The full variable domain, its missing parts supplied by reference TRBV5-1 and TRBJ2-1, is KAGVTQTPRYLIKTRGQQVTLSCSPISGHRSVSWYQQTPGQGLQFLFEYFSETQRNKGNFPGRFSGRQFSNSRSEMNVSTLELGDSALYLCASSLGSGRSNEQFFGPGTRLTVL.

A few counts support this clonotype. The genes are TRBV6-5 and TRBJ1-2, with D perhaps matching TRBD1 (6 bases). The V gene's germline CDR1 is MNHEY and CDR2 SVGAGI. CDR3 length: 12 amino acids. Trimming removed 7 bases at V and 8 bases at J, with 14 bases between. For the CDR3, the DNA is TGTGCCAGCACCCTAGGGGGGAGAGGCTACACCTTC. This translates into CASTLGGRGYTF.

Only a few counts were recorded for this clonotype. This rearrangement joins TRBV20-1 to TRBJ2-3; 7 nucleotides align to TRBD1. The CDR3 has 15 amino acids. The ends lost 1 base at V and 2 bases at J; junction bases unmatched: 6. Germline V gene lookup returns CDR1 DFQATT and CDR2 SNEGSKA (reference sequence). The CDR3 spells CSARALDRATDTQYF. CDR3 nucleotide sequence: TGCAGTGCTAGAGCGTTAGACAGGGCCACAGATACGCAGTATTTT.

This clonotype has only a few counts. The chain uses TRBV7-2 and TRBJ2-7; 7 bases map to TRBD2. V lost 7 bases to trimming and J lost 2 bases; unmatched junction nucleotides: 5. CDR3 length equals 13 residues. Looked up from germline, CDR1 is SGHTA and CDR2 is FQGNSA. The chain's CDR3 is CASTPGRAYEQYF. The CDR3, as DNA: TGTGCCAGCACCCCGGGGAGGGCCTACGAGCAGTACTTC.

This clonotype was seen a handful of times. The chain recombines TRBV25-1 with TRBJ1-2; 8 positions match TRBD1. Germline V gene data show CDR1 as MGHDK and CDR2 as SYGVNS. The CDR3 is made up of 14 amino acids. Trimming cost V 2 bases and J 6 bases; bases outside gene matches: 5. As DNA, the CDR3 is TGTGCCAGCAGTGAAGTCTTACAGGGGGATGGCTACACCTTC. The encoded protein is CASSEVLQGDGYTF.

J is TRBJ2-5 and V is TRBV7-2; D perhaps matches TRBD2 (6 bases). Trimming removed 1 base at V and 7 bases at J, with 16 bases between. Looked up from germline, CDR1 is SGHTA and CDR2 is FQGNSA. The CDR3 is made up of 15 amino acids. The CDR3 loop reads CASSLEVAAARTQYF. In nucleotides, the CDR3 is TGTGCCAGCAGCTTAGAGGTAGCGGCTGCACGGACCCAGTACTTC.

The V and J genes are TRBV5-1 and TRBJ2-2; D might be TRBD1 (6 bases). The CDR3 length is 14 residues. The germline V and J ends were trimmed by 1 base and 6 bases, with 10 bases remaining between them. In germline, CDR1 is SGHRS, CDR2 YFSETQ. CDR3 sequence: CASSLQGSSGELFF. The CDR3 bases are TGCGCCAGCAGCTTGCAGGGGAGTTCCGGGGAGCTGTTTTTT.

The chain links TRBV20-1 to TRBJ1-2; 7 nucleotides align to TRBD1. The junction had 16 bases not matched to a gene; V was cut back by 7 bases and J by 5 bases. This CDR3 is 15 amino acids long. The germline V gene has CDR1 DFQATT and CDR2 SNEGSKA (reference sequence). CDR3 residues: CSEWASGTESYGYTF. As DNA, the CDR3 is TGCAGTGAATGGGCTTCCGGGACAGAGTCTTATGGCTACACCTTC.

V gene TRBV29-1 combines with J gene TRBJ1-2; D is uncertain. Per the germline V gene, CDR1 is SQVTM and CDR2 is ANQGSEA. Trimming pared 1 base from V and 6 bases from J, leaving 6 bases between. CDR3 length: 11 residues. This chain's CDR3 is CSVEVLHGYTF. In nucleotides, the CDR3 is TGCAGCGTTGAAGTCCTCCATGGCTACACCTTC.

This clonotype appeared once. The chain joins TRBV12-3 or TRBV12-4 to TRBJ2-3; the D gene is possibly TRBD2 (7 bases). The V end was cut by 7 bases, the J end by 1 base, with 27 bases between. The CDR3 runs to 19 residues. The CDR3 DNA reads TGTGCCAGCAATCCCCGGCGGGGGCGGGCAGGAAGAGGCACAGATACGCAGTATTTT. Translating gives CASNPRRGRAGRGTDTQYF.

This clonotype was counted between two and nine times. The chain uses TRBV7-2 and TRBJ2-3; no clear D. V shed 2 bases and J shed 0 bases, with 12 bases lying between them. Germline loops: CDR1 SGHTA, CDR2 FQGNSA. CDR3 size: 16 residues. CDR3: CASSLNPGISTDTQYF. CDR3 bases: TGTGCCAGCAGCTTAAACCCAGGCATTAGCACAGATACGCAGTATTTT. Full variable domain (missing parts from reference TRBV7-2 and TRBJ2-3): GAGVSQSPSNKVTEKGKDVELRCDPISGHTALYWYRQSLGQGLEFLIYFQGNSAPDKSGLPSDRFSAERTGGSVSTLTIQRTQQEDSAVYLCASSLNPGISTDTQYFGPGTRLTVL.

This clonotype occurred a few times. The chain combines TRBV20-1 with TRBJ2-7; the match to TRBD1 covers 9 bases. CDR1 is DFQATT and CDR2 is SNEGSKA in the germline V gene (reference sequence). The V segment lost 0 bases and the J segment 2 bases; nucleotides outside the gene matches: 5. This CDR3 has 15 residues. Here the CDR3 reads CSARERDREAYEQYF. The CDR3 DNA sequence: TGCAGTGCTAGAGAGCGGGACAGGGAGGCCTACGAGCAGTACTTC.

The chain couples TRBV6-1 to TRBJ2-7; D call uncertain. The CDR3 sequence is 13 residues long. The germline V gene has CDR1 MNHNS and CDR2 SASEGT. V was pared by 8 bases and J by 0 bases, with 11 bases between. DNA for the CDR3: TGTGCCAGCTCTAGTTGGAGCTCCTACGAGCAGTACTTC. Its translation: CASSSWSSYEQYF.

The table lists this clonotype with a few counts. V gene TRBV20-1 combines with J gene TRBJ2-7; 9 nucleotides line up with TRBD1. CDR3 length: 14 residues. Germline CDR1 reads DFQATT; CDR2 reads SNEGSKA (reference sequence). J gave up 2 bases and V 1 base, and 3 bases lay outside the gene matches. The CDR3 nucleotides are TGCAGTGCTAGAGTCGGGACAGGGCCCTACGAGCAGTACTTC. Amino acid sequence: CSARVGTGPYEQYF.

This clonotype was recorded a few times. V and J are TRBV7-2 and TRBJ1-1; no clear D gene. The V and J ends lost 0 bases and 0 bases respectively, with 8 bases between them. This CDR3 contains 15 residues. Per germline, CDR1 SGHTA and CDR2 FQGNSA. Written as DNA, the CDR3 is TGTGCCAGCAGCTTAGCAGTCAGCATGAACACTGAAGCTTTCTTT. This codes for CASSLAVSMNTEAFF.

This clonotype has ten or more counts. CDR3: CAISEGTGENTEAFF. In DNA, the CDR3 is TGTGCCATCAGTGAGGGGACAGGCGAGAACACTGAAGCTTTCTTT. The V gene is TRBV10-3, the J gene TRBJ1-1; 8 nucleotides match TRBD1. V gave up 2 bases and J gave up 1 base; unmatched junction bases: 3. This CDR3 has 15 amino acids. CDR1 ENHRY and CDR2 SYGVKD come from the germline V gene.

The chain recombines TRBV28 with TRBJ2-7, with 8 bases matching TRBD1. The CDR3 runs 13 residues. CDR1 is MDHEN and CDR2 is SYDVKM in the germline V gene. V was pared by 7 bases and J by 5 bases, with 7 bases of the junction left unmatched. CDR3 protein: CASTRTGKDEQYF. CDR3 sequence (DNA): TGTGCCAGCACCAGGACAGGGAAAGACGAGCAGTACTTC.

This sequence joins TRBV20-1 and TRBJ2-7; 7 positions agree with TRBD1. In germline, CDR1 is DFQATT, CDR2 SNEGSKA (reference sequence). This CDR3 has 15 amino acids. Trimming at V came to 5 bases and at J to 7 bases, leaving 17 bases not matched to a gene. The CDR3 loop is CSARFSGRGIGEQYF. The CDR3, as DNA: TGCAGTGCTCGATTCAGCGGCAGGGGGATTGGGGAGCAGTACTTC.

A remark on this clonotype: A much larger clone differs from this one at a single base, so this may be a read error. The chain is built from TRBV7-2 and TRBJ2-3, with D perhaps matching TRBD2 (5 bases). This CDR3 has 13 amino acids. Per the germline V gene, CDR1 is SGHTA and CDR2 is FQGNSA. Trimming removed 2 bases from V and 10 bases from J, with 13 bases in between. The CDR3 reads CASSLRTSYAQYF. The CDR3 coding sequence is TGTGCCAGCAGCTTACGGACTTCCTATGCGCAGTATTTT.

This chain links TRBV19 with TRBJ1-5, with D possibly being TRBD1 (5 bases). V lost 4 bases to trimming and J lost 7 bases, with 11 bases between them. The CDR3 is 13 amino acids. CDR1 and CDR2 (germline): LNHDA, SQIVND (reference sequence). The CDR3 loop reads CASSTGIWQPQHF. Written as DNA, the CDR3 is TGTGCCAGTAGTACAGGGATATGGCAGCCCCAGCATTTT.